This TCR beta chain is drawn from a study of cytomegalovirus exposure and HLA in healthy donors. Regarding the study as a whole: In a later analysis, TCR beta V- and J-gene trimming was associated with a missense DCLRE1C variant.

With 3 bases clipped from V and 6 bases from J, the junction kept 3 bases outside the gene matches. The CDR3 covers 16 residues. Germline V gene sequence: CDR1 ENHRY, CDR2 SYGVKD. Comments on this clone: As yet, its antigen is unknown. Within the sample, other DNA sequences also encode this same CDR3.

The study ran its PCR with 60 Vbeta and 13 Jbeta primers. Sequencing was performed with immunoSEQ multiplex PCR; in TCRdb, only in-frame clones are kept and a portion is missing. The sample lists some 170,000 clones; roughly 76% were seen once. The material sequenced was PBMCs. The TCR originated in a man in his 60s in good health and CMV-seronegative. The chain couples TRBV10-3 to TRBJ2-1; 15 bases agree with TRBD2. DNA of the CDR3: TGTGCCATCAGTGAAGGACTAGCGGGAGGGGTCAATGAGCAGTTCTTC. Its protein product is CAISEGLAGGVNEQFF.